Each of the 4 T cell receptor beta chains below was sequenced from the same sample in a study of blood T cell repertoires in COVID-19. The assay was immunoSEQ multiplex PCR, and TCRdb's table has in-frame clones only and misses some. The data hold approximately 190,000 clones, with about nine tenths observed a single time. The sequenced sample consisted of peripheral blood. These receptors were collected from a man aged 50 to 59 with acute or convalescent COVID-19.

The rearrangement links TRBV24-1 to TRBJ2-1; 8 bases are shared with TRBD1. The CDR3 spans 17 residues. The V segment lost 4 bases and the J segment 1 base; nucleotides outside the gene matches: 8. Germline V CDR1 and CDR2: KGHDR, SFDVKD. CDR3 nucleotide sequence: TGTGCCACCAGTGACCCCGGACAGGGAGGATCCTACAATGAGCAGTTCTTC. Its translation is CATSDPGQGGSYNEQFF.

The J gene is TRBJ1-1, the V gene TRBV7-9; D is unresolved. V was shortened by 0 bases and J by 6 bases, with 5 bases between the two germline ends. The CDR3 sequence is 12 residues long. CDR1 is SEHNR and CDR2 is FQNEAQ in the germline V gene (reference sequence). As DNA, the CDR3 is TGTGCCAGCAGCTTAGCGCAGGCTGAAGCTTTCTTT. Residues: CASSLAQAEAFF. Variable domain in full (rest from reference TRBV7-9 and TRBJ1-1): DTGVSQNPRHKITKRGQNVTFRCDPISEHNRLYWYRQTLGQGPEFLTYFQNEAQLEKSRLLSDRFSAERPKGSFSTLEIQRTEQGDSAMYLCASSLAQAEAFFGQGTRLTVV.

The CDR3 coding sequence is TGTGCCAGCAGCTTAAACAGGGTAACCGGGGAGCTGTTTTTT. Its translation: CASSLNRVTGELFF. The chain joins TRBV11-1 to TRBJ2-2; D possibly corresponds to TRBD1 (6 bases). The germline gives CDR1 SGHAT, CDR2 FQDESV (reference sequence). This CDR3 has 14 amino acids. V was pared by 2 bases and J by 5 bases, with 9 bases between.

The CDR3 DNA is TGTGCCAGCAGCAGAGGGACAGGAGATCAGCCCCAGCATTTT. This gives the protein CASSRGTGDQPQHF. This rearrangement joins TRBV6-5 to TRBJ1-5; TRBD1 matches 8 bases. The CDR3 is 14 amino acids. CDR1 and CDR2 from the germline V gene are MNHEY and SVGAGI. The V and J ends lost 6 bases and 5 bases, in that order; junction bases with no gene match: 6.